A selection of T cell receptor beta chains follows, all from one sample in a study of patients and donors after allogeneic stem cell transplantation. TCRdb fed the RT-PCR reads into MiXCR, producing one record per CDR3 protein. The data hold 800,000 to 1,000,000 distinct CDR3 sequences, with about 20% observed a single time. The sequenced sample consisted of blood, either unsorted or a sorted T cell fraction (not recorded which). The origin of the receptors is a human donor who was either an allogeneic HSCT recipient or a stem cell or donor lymphocyte infusion donor (not recorded which). It is not recorded whose cells these are; they may come from a transplant donor. The CDR3 runs from the conserved cysteine through the conserved F or W. The D gene is left open where the match is weak. Rows may omit the clone size; those that give it use once, few, many or a size class.

v_gene	d_gene	j_gene	abundance	CDR3nt	CDR3aa
TRBV5-1	TRBD1	TRBJ1-1	.	TGCGCCAGCAGCTTGGTGCAGGGGGCTTTGACTGAAGCTTTCTTT	CASSLVQGALTEAFF
TRBV29-1	TRBD1	TRBJ1-4	.	TGCAGCGTCGCGGGACAGGAAAAGAATGAAAAACTGTTTTTT	CSVAGQEKNEKLFF
TRBV7-2	.	TRBJ1-2	.	TGTGCCAGCAGCTCGGGGGGGTGGGACGTTAACTATGGCTACACCTTC	CASSSGGWDVNYGYTF
TRBV4-3	.	TRBJ2-7	few	TGCGCCAGCAGCCTCCAGGACGGCTACGAGCAGTACTTC	CASSLQDGYEQYF
TRBV20-1	TRBD1	TRBJ1-1	.	TGCAGTGCTAGAGAGATGGCAGGGGGGGGCACTGAAGCTTTCTTT	CSAREMAGGGTEAFF
TRBV12-3/TRBV12-4	.	TRBJ2-1	few	TGTGCCAGCAGTGGGGTCGTGGGGTACTATGAGCAGTTCTTC	CASSGVVGYYEQFF
TRBV27	.	TRBJ1-5	.	TGTGCCAGCAGTCTTGGGCAAAGGGGCAATCAGCCCCAGCATTTT	CASSLGQRGNQPQHF
TRBV7-8	TRBD1	TRBJ2-7	few	TGTGCCAGCAGCTTAAGGACAGGGGGCTTCTACGAGCAGTACTTC	CASSLRTGGFYEQYF
TRBV15	.	TRBJ1-2	few	TGTGCCACCAGCAGAGATGGTATCCGGGATCCTAACTATGGCTACACCTTC	CATSRDGIRDPNYGYTF
TRBV29-1	.	TRBJ1-2	few	TGCAGCGGCGGGGAGCAAGGCTACACCTTC	CSGGEQGYTF
TRBV3-1	.	TRBJ2-2	.	TGTGCCAGCAGCCAAGACGGGGGCGCAAGAACCGGGGAGCTGTTTTTT	CASSQDGGARTGELFF
TRBV29-1	.	TRBJ2-5	few	TGCAGCGTACCGCCCGGGGGACAAGAGACCCAGTACTTC	CSVPPGGQETQYF
TRBV11-1	TRBD2	TRBJ2-3	.	TGTGCCAGCAGCTTAGTCGGACTAGCGGGCGTCACAGATACGCAGTATTTT	CASSLVGLAGVTDTQYF
TRBV10-3	.	TRBJ2-1	few	TGTGCCATCAGTACTCAGAAGCAGTACAATGAGCAGTTCTTC	CAISTQKQYNEQFF
TRBV18	.	TRBJ2-1	.	TGTGCCAGCTCACCTCGATACCGGGGCCACAATGAGCAGTTCTTC	CASSPRYRGHNEQFF
TRBV21-1	.	TRBJ2-3	many	TGTGCCAGCAGCCCCTTATGTGGGACAGGGCGCACAGATACGCAGTATTTT	CASSPLCGTGRTDTQYF
TRBV5-1	TRBD1	TRBJ1-6	.	TGCGCCAGCAGCTTTGGACAGGGGAGGGCCAATTCACCCCTCCACTTT	CASSFGQGRANSPLHF
TRBV20-1	.	TRBJ2-4	few	TGCAGTGCTAGGGAGAGACAGGACCTAGCCAAAAACATTCAGTACTTC	CSARERQDLAKNIQYF
TRBV7-8	.	TRBJ2-5	many	TGTGCCAGCAGCTTAATTGGCAGGGAGACCCAGTACTTC	CASSLIGRETQYF
TRBV25-1	.	TRBJ2-1	.	TGTGCCAGCAGTGAACATTCTTTTCCGGGACCCTACAATGAGCAGTTCTTC	CASSEHSFPGPYNEQFF
TRBV20-1	.	TRBJ2-7	few	TGCAGTGCTAGCCCCGGGGGGCCCAGCGAGCAGTACTTC	CSASPGGPSEQYF
TRBV6-1	TRBD1	TRBJ2-7	.	TGTGCCAGCAGTGAATATAAGGACAGGGGCTACGAGCAGTACTTC	CASSEYKDRGYEQYF
TRBV4-3	TRBD2	TRBJ2-1	.	TGCGCCAGCAGCCAAGATCGGTCGACGCGGGGGGGCTCGAGTGAGCAGTTCTTC	CASSQDRSTRGGSSEQFF
TRBV6-2/TRBV6-3	.	TRBJ2-7	few	TGTGCCAGCAGGGAACCAATCTACGAGCAGTACTTC	CASREPIYEQYF
TRBV12-3/TRBV12-4	TRBD2	TRBJ2-1	many	TGTGCCAGCAGTTCTAGCGGGAGGGCCCCGGGCTCCTACAATGAGCAGTTCTTC	CASSSSGRAPGSYNEQFF
TRBV19	TRBD1	TRBJ2-7	few	TGTGCCAGCCAAAGGACAGGGTCCTACGAGCAGTACTTC	CASQRTGSYEQYF
TRBV7-8	.	TRBJ1-4	.	TGTGCCAGCAGCGTTAATAGGGAAAAACTGTTTTTT	CASSVNREKLFF
TRBV10-3	.	TRBJ2-3	few	TGTGCCATCAGTGATCCTGAGCTTCCTAGCACAGATACGCAGTATTTT	CAISDPELPSTDTQYF
TRBV4-2	.	TRBJ1-2	.	TGTGCCAGCAGCCAAGAGGAGGGAGGGAGGACCAACTATGGCTACACCTTC	CASSQEEGGRTNYGYTF
TRBV6-6	.	TRBJ1-1	.	TGTGCCAGCACAGGACAGAACACTGAAGCTTTCTTT	CASTGQNTEAFF
TRBV7-8	.	TRBJ2-7	.	TGTGCCAGCAGCTTAGGGCCCAACCGGGTATACGAGCAGTACTTC	CASSLGPNRVYEQYF
TRBV7-3	.	TRBJ2-1	.	TGTGCCAGCGGCGACTCATTAGTCGATGAGCAGTTCTTC	CASGDSLVDEQFF
TRBV11-3	TRBD1	TRBJ1-2	.	TGTGCCAGCAGCCCTTGGGACAGTAACTATGGCTACACCTTC	CASSPWDSNYGYTF
TRBV4-2	.	TRBJ1-2	.	TGTGCCGCCAGCAGGGAGGGAACCTATGGCTACACCTTC	CAASREGTYGYTF
TRBV29-1	.	TRBJ1-2	.	TGCAGCGCTGGTGACCGGTACTATGGCTACACCTTC	CSAGDRYYGYTF
TRBV9	.	TRBJ2-1	many	TGTGCCAGCAGCGTAGGTTCTACACACAATGAGCAGTTCTTC	CASSVGSTHNEQFF
TRBV5-1	TRBD1	TRBJ2-1	.	TGCGCCAGCAGCTTATCTACAGGGGGCTATGAGCAGTTCTTC	CASSLSTGGYEQFF
TRBV20-1	TRBD2	TRBJ2-7	.	TGCAGTGCTAGAGGGGATGAGCGGGAGGGTCCCTACGAGCAGTACTTC	CSARGDEREGPYEQYF
TRBV6-1	.	TRBJ2-3	few	TGTGCCAGCAGAAACTATCCAGCGGACACAGATACGCAGTATTTT	CASRNYPADTDTQYF
TRBV29-1	TRBD1	TRBJ1-2	many	TGCAGCGTTGAATCTTCCGGGACAGGGGCGGGTGGCTACACCTTC	CSVESSGTGAGGYTF
TRBV5-6	.	TRBJ1-1	.	TGTGCCAGCAGCCCTCCCCCTCGACAGGAGAACACTGAAGCTTTCTTT	CASSPPPRQENTEAFF
TRBV12-3/TRBV12-4	TRBD1	TRBJ2-1	few	TGTGCCAGCAGCCGGGACAGGGGGGGACAGTTCTTC	CASSRDRGGQFF
TRBV5-6	TRBD2	TRBJ2-3	few	TGTGCCAGCAGCTCCTCGAGACTAGCGGGAGATACGCAGTATTTT	CASSSSRLAGDTQYF
TRBV24-1	.	TRBJ1-1	few	TGTGCCACCAGTCATTCAGGGGACACTGAAGCTTTCTTT	CATSHSGDTEAFF
TRBV5-1	.	TRBJ2-3	many	TGCGCCAGCAGCTTGGAAGGGGTTAGCACAGATACGCAGTATTTT	CASSLEGVSTDTQYF